These T cell receptor beta chains were read from a single sample in a study of identical twins. One entry per CDR3 protein, called by TCRdb with MiXCR from the 5' RACE reads. The data show around 370,000 distinct CDR3 sequences, with about 9% seen just once and roughly 9% held by the top ten. Specimen: naive T cells sorted from blood. Every receptor here comes from a woman aged 45-59 years in good health. Both conserved end residues are part of each CDR3. A D gene is named only where the DNA matches it firmly. Some rows mark clone size as missing; the rest say once, few, many or name a class of expanded clone.

TRBV5-1	few	TRBJ2-3	TRBD1	TGCGCCAGCAGCTTCCCACCGGGACAGGGATCGGATACGCAGTATTTT	CASSFPPGQGSDTQYF
TRBV6-6	few	TRBJ1-1	TRBD1	TGTGCCAGCAGTTACCGACAGGGGTACACTGAAGCTTTCTTT	CASSYRQGYTEAFF
TRBV6-1	NA	TRBJ2-1	TRBD2	TGTGCCAGCAGTGGGACTAGCGGCAATGAGCAGTTCTTC	CASSGTSGNEQFF
TRBV24-1	NA	TRBJ2-3	NA	TGTGCCACCAGTGGGGCTACAGATACGCAGTATTTT	CATSGATDTQYF
TRBV29-1	NA	TRBJ2-7	TRBD1	TGCAGCGTTGTTAAGGACAGGGGGTCCGAGCAGTACTTC	CSVVKDRGSEQYF
TRBV7-9	many	TRBJ2-4	NA	TGTGCCAGCACCGATCAGAACATTCAGTACTTC	CASTDQNIQYF
TRBV25-1	NA	TRBJ2-2	NA	TGTGCCAGCAGGGGGCTGAACACCGGGGAGCTGTTTTTT	CASRGLNTGELFF
TRBV7-9	NA	TRBJ2-5	NA	TGTGCCAGCAGCTTTGATCTGGAAAAATGGGGAGAGACCCAGTACTTC	CASSFDLEKWGETQYF
TRBV2	few	TRBJ1-4	NA	TGTGCCAGCGCGGGCAGGCGCAGTGAAAAACTGTTTTTT	CASAGRRSEKLFF
TRBV5-1	few	TRBJ2-1	NA	TGCGCCAGCAGCGAGACCCTCGGAACCTACAATGAGCAGTTCTTC	CASSETLGTYNEQFF
TRBV5-1	many	TRBJ2-1	NA	TGCGCCAGCAGCTTGTCGGTCACGGGGAATGAGCAGTTCTTC	CASSLSVTGNEQFF
TRBV5-1	many	TRBJ2-1	TRBD2	TGCGCCAGCAGCTTGGGTCCTAGCGGGGGCCTTGAGCAGTTCTTC	CASSLGPSGGLEQFF
TRBV12-3/TRBV12-4	few	TRBJ2-5	TRBD1	TGTGCCAGCACCACCGGGACAGTCCAAGAGACCCAGTACTTC	CASTTGTVQETQYF
TRBV12-3/TRBV12-4	NA	TRBJ2-5	NA	TGTGCCAGCAGGCGCGGGGTGGGCGGCCAAGAGACCCAGTACTTC	CASRRGVGGQETQYF